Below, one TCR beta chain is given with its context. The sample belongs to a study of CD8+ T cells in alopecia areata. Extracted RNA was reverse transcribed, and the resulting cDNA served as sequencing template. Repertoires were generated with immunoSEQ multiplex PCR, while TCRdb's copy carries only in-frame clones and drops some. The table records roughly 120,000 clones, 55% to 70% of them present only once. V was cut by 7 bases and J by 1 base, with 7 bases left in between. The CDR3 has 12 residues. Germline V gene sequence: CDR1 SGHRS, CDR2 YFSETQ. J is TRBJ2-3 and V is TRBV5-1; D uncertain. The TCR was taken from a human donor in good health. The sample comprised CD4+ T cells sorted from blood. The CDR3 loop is CASGPGTDTQYF. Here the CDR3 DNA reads TGCGCCAGCGGCCCGGGCACAGATACGCAGTATTTT.